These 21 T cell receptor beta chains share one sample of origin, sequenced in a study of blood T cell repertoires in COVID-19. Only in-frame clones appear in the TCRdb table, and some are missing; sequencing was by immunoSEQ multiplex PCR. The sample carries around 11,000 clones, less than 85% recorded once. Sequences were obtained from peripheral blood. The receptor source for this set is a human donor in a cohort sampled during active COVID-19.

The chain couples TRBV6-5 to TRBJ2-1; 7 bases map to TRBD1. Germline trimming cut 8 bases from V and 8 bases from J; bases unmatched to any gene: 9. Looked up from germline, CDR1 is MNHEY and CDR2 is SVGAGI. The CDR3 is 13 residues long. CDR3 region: CASWEQGRDEQFF. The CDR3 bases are TGTGCCAGCTGGGAACAGGGGCGAGATGAGCAGTTCTTC.

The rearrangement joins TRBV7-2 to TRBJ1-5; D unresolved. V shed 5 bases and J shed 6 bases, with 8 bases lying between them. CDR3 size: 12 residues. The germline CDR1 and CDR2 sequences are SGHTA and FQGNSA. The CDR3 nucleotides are TGTGCCAGCAGCCCTACTCGTCAGCCCCAGCATTTT. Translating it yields CASSPTRQPQHF.

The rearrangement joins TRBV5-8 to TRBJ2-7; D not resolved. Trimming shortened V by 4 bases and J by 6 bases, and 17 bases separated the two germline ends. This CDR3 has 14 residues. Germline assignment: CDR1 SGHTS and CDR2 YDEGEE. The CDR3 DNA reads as TGTGCCAGCAGCCGTCTAAGCGTTGGATCCGAGCAGTACTTC. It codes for CASSRLSVGSEQYF. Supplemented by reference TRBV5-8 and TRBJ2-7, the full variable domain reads EAGVTQSPTHLIKTRGQQATLRCSPISGHTSVYWYQQALGLGLQFLLWYDEGEERNRGNFPPRFSGRQFPNYSSELNVNALELEDSALYLCASSRLSVGSEQYFGPGTRLTVT.

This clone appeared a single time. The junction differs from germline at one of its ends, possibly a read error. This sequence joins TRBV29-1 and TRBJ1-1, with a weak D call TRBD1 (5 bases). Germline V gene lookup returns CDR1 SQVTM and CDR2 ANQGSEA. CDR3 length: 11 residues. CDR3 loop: CSVEGQSEAFF. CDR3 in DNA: TGCAGCGTCGAAGGACAATCTGAAGCTTTCTTT.

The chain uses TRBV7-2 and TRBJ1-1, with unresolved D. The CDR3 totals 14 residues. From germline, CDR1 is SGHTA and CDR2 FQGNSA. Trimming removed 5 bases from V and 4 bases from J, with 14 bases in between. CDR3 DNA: TGTGCCAGCAGCGCCGGGATACGGCGCACTGAAGCTTTCTTT. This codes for CASSAGIRRTEAFF.

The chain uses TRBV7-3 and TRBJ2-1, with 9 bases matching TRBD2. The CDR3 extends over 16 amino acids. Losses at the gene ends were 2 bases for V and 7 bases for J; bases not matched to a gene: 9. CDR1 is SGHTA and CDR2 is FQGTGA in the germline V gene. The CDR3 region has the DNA TGTGCCAGCAGCTTAGTGGGGGGTACTAGCGGGAATGAGCAGTTCTTC. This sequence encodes CASSLVGGTSGNEQFF.

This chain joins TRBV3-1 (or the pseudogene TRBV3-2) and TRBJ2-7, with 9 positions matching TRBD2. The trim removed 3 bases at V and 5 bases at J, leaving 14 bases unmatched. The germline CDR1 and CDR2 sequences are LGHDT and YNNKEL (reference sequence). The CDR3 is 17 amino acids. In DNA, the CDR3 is TGTGCCAGCAGCCATCTGGCGGGTAGCGGGAGAACCCACGAGCAGTACTTC. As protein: CASSHLAGSGRTHEQYF.

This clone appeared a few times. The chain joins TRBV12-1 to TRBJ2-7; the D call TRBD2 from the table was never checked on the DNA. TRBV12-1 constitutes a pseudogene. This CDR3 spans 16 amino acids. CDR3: CASSFRVGGLQYEQYF. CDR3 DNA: TGTGCCAGCAGCTTTCGGGTGGGGGGACTGCAATACGAGCAGTACTTC.

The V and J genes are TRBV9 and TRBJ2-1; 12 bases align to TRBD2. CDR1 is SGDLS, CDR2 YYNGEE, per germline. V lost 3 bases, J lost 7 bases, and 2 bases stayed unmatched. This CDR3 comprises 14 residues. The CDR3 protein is CASSASGRVNEQFF. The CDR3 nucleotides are TGTGCCAGCAGCGCTAGCGGGAGGGTTAATGAGCAGTTCTTC.

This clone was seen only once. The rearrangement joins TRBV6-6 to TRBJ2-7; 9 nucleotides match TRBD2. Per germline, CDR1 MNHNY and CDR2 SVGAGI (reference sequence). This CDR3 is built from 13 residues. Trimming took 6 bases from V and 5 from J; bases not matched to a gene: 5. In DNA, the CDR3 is TGTGCCAGCAGACCGGGACTAGCCAACGAGCAGTACTTC. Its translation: CASRPGLANEQYF.

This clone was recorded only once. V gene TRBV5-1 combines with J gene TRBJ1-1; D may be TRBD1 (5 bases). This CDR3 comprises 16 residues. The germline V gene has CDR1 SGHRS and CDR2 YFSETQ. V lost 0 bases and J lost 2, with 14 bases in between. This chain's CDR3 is CASSLAEGVGNTEAFF. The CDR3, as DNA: TGCGCCAGCAGCTTGGCCGAAGGGGTGGGTAACACTGAAGCTTTCTTT. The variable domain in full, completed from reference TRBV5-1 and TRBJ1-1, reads KAGVTQTPRYLIKTRGQQVTLSCSPISGHRSVSWYQQTPGQGLQFLFEYFSETQRNKGNFPGRFSGRQFSNSRSEMNVSTLELGDSALYLCASSLAEGVGNTEAFFGQGTRLTVV.

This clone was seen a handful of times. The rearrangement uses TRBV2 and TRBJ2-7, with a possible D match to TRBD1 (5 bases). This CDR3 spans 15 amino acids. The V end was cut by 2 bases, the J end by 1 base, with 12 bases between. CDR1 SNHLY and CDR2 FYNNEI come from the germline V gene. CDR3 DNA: TGTGCCAGCAGTGAAAATCCAGGGCAGTCCTACGAGCAGTACTTC. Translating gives CASSENPGQSYEQYF.

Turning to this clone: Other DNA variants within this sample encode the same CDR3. As DNA, the CDR3 is TGCGCCAGCAGCGACAGCCTCCAAGAGACCCAGTACTTC. Protein product: CASSDSLQETQYF. The chain employs TRBV10-1 and TRBJ2-5, with D maybe TRBD1 (5 bases). Germline CDR1 is WNHNN and CDR2 is SYGVQD (reference sequence). Trimming cost V 6 bases and J 1 base, with 9 bases left between them. This CDR3 region has 13 residues.

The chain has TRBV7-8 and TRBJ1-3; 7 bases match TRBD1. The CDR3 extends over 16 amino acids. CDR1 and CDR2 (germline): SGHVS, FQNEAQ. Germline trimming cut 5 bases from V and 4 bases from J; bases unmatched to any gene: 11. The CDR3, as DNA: TGTGCCAGCAGCCGTAACATACAGGGGACAGGAAACACCATATATTTT. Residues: CASSRNIQGTGNTIYF.

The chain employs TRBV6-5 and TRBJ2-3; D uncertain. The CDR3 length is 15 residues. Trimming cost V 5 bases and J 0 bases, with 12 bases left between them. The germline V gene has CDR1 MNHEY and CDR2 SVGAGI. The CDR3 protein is CASSLTYGSTDTQYF. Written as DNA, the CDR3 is TGTGCCAGCAGTCTGACATATGGTAGCACAGATACGCAGTATTTT.

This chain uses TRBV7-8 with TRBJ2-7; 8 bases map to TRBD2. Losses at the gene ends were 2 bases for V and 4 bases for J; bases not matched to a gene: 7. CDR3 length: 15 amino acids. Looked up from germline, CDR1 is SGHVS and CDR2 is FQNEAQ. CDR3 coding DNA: TGTGCCAGCAGCTTATCAGAACTAGCGGTTTACGAGCAGTACTTC. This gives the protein CASSLSELAVYEQYF.

CDR3 residues: CASSLRVPPEQYF. The CDR3 nucleotides are TGTGCCAGCAGTTTACGGGTGCCCCCCGAGCAGTACTTC. The chain combines TRBV28 with TRBJ2-7; no definite D call. Germline V gene lookup returns CDR1 MDHEN and CDR2 SYDVKM. The CDR3 totals 13 residues. Trimming removed 2 bases from V and 6 bases from J, with 11 bases in between.

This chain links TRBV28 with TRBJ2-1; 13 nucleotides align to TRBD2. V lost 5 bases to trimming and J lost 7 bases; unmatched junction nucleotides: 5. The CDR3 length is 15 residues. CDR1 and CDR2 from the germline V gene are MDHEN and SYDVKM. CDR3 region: CASSLGLAGVNEQFF. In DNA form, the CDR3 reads TGTGCCAGCAGTCTCGGACTAGCGGGAGTGAATGAGCAGTTCTTC. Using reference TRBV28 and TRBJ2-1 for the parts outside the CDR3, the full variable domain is DVKVTQSSRYLVKRTGEKVFLECVQDMDHENMFWYRQDPGLGLRLIYFSYDVKMKEKGDIPEGYSVSREKKERFSLILESASTNQTSMYLCASSLGLAGVNEQFFGPGTRLTVL.

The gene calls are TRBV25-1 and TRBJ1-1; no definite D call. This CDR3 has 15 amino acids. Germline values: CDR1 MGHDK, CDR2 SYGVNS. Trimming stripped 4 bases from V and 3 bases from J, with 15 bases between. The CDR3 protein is CASSAFRGRYTEAFF. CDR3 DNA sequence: TGTGCCAGCAGTGCCTTTAGAGGGAGGTACACTGAAGCTTTCTTT.

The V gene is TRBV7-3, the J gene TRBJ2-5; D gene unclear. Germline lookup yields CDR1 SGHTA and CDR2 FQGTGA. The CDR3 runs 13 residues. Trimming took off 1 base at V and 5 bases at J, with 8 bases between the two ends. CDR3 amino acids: CASSLNAGETQYF. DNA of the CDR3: TGTGCCAGCAGCTTAAACGCTGGCGAGACCCAGTACTTC. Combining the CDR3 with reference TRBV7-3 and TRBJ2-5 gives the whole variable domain GAGVSQTPSNKVTEKGKYVELRCDPISGHTALYWYRQSLGQGPEFLIYFQGTGAADDSGLPNDRFFAVRPEGSVSTLKIQRTERGDSAVYLCASSLNAGETQYFGPGTRLLVL.

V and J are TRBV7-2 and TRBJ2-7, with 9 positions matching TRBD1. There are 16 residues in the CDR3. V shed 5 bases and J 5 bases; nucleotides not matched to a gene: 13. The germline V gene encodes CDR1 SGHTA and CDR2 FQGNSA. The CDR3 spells CASSPRGGTGFHEQYF. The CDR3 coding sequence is TGTGCCAGCAGCCCCCGAGGCGGGACAGGGTTCCACGAGCAGTACTTC.